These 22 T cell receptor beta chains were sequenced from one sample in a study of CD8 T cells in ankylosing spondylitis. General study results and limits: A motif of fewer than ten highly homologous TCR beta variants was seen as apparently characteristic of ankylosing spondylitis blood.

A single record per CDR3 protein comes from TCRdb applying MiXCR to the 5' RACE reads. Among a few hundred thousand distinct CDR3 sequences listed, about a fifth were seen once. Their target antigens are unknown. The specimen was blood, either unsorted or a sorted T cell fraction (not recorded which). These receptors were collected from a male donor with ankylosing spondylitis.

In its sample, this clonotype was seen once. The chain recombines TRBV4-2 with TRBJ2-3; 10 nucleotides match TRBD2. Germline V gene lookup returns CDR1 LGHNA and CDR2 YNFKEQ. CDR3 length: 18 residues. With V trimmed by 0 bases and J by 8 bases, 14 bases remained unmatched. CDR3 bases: TGTGCCAGCAGCCAAGATAGGCGGGGGCTAGCGGGAGCCGGTACGCAGTATTTT. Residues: CASSQDRRGLAGAGTQYF.

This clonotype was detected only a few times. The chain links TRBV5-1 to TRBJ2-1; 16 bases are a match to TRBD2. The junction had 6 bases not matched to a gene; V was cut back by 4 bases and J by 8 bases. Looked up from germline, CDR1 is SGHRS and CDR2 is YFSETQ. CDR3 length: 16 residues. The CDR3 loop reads CASSLGLAGGRDEQFF. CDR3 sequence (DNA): TGCGCCAGCAGCCTGGGACTAGCGGGGGGGAGGGATGAGCAGTTCTTC.

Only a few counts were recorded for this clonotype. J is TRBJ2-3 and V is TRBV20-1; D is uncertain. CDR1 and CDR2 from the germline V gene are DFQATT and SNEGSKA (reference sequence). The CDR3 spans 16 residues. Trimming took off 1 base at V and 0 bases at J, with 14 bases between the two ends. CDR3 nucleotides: TGCAGTGCTAGAGGGCGGCTTAAAGACAGCACAGATACGCAGTATTTT. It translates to CSARGRLKDSTDTQYF.

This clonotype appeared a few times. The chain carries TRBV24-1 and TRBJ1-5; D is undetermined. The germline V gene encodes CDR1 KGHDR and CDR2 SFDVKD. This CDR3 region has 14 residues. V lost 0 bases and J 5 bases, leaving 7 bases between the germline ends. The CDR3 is CATSDLFGDQPQHF. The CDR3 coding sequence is TGTGCCACCAGTGATTTGTTTGGAGATCAGCCCCAGCATTTT.

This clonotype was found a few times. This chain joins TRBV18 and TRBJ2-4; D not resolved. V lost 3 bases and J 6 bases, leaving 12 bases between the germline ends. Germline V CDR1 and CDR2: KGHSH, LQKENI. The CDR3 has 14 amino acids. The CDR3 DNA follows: TGTGCCAGCTCACCGGGTCAGGAGTTAAACATTCAGTACTTC. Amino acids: CASSPGQELNIQYF.

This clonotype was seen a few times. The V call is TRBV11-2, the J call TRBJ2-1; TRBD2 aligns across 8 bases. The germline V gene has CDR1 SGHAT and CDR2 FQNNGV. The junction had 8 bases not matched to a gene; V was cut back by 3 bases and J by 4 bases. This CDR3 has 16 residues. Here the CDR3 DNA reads TGTGCCAGCAGCTTCCCTGCGGGAGGTAAATACAATGAGCAGTTCTTC. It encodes CASSFPAGGKYNEQFF. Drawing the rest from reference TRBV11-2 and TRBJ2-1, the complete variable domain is EAGVAQSPRYKIIEKRQSVAFWCNPISGHATLYWYQQILGQGPKLLIQFQNNGVVDDSQLPKDRFSAERLKGVDSTLKIQPAKLEDSAVYLCASSFPAGGKYNEQFFGPGTRLTVL.

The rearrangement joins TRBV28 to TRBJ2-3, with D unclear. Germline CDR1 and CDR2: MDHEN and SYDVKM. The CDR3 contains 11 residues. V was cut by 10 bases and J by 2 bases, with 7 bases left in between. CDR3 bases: TGTGCCACTACGAACACAGATACGCAGTATTTT. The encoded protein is CATTNTDTQYF.

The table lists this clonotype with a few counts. As DNA, the CDR3 is TGTGCCTGGAGTAAAACAGGGAACACTGAAGCTTTCTTT. This codes for CAWSKTGNTEAFF. The V and J genes are TRBV30 and TRBJ1-1; D perhaps matches TRBD1 (5 bases). Germline values: CDR1 GTSNPN, CDR2 SVGIG (reference sequence). CDR3 size: 13 residues. The germline V and J ends were trimmed by 2 bases and 1 base, with 8 bases remaining between them.

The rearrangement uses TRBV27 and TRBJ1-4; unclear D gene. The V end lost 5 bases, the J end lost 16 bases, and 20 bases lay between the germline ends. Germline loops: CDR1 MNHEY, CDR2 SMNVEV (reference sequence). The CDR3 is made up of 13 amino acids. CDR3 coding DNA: TGTGCCAGCAGTCATGGACGGGCTGATAGGCCGTTTTTT. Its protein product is CASSHGRADRPFF.

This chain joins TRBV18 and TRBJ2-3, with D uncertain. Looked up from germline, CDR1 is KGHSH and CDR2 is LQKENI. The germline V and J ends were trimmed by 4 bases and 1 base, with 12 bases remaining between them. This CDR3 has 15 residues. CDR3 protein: CASSRRVPGTDTQYF. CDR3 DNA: TGTGCCAGCTCACGACGTGTTCCCGGCACAGATACGCAGTATTTT.

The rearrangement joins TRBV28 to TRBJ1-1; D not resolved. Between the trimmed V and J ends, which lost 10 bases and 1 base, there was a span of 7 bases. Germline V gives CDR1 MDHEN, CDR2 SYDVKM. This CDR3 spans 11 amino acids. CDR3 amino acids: CATLGNTEAFF. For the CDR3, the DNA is TGTGCCACCCTCGGGAACACTGAAGCTTTCTTT.

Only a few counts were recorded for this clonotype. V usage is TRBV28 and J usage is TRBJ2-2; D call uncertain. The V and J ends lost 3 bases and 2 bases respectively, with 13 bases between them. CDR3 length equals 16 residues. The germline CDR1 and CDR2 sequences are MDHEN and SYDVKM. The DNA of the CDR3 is TGTGCCAGCAGTTTGGGTCCAACACTTAACACCGGGGAGCTGTTTTTT. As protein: CASSLGPTLNTGELFF.

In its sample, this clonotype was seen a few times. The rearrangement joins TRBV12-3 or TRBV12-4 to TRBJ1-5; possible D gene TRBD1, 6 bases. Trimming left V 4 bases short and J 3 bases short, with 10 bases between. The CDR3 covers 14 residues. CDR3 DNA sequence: TGTGCCAGCAGTTCCAGGGGTCCCAATCAGCCCCAGCATTTT. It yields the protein CASSSRGPNQPQHF.

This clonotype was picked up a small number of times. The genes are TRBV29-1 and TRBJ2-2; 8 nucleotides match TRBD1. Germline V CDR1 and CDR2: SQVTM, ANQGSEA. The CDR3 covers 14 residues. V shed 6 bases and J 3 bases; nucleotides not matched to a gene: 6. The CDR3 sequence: CSVNTGGDTGELFF. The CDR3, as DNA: TGCAGCGTAAATACAGGGGGAGACACCGGGGAGCTGTTTTTT.

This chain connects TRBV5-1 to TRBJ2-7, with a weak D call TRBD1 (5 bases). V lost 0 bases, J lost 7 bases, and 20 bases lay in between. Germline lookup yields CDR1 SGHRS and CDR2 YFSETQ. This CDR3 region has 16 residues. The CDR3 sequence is CASSLAGGAGEREQYF. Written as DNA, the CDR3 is TGCGCCAGCAGCTTGGCCGGTGGGGCAGGAGAAAGGGAGCAGTACTTC.

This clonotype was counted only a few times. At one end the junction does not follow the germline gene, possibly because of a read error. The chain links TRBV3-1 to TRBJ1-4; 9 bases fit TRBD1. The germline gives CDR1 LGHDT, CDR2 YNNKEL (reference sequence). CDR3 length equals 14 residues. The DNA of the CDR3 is TGTGTCAGCCAAAAGGACAGGGGCAATGAAAAACTGTTTTTT. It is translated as CVSQKDRGNEKLFF.

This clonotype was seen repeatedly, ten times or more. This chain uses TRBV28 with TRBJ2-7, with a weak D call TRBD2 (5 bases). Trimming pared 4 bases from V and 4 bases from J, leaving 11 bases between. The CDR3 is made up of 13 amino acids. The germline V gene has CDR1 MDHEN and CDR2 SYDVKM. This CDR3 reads CASSWPGEYEQYF. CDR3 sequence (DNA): TGTGCCAGCAGTTGGCCCGGGGAATACGAGCAGTACTTC.

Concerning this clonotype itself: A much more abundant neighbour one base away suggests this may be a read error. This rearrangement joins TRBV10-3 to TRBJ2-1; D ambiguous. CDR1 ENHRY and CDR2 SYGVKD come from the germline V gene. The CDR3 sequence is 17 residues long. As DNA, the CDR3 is TGTGCCATCAGTGCCGTAGTAAAGAGCCCCGGGTACAATGAGCTGTTCTTC. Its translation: CAISAVVKSPGYNELFF.

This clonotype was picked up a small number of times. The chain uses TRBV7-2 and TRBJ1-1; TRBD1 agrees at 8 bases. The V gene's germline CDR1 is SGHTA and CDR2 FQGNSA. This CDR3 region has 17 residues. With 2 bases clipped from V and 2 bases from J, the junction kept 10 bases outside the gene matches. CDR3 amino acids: CASSLNPQGAGNTEAFF. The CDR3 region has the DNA TGTGCCAGCAGCTTAAACCCCCAGGGGGCGGGCAACACTGAAGCTTTCTTT.

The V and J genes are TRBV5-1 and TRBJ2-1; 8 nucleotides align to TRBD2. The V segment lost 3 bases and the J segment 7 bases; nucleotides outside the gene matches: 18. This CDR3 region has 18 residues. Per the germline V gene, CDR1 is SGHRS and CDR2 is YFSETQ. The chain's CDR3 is CASSYPFGREVLGNEQFF. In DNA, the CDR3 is TGCGCCAGCAGCTACCCCTTCGGGCGGGAGGTCTTGGGAAATGAGCAGTTCTTC.

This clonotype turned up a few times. The chain's CDR3 is CASSQDFGTGRFRNEQFF. In DNA form, the CDR3 reads TGCGCCAGCAGCCAAGATTTCGGGACTGGTCGATTTCGCAATGAGCAGTTCTTC. This chain links TRBV4-1 with TRBJ2-1, with D maybe TRBD2 (6 bases). Germline CDR1 reads MGHRA; CDR2 reads YSYEKL. With 0 bases removed from V and 6 bases from J, the gap between germline ends came to 21 bases. The CDR3 length is 18 residues.

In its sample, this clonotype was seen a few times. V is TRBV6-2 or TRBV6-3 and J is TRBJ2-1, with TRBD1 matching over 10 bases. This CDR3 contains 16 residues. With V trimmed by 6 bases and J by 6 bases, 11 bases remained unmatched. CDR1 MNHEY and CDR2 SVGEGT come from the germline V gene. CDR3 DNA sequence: TGTGCCAGCAGGGGGTTCCGGGACAGGGGAAGCAATGAGCAGTTCTTC. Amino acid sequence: CASRGFRDRGSNEQFF.